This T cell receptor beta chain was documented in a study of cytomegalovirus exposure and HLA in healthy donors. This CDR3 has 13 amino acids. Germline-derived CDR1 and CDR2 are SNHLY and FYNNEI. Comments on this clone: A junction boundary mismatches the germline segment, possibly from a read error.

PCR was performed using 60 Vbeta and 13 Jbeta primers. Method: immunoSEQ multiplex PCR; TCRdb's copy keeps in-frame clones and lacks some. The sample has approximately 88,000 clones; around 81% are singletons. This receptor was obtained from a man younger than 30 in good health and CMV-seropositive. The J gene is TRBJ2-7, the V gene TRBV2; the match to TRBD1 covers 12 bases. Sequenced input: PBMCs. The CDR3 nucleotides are TGTGCCAGCAGTTTGGGACAGGGGGCCACTGGCCTCTTC. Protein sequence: CASSLGQGATGLF. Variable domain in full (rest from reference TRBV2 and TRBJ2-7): EPEVTQTPSHQVTQMGQEVILRCVPISNHLYFYWYRQILGQKVEFLVSFYNNEISEKSEIFDDQFSVERPDGSNFTLKIRSTKLEDSAMYFCASSLGQGATGLFGPGTRLTVT.